The clone carrying this TCR beta chain was seen a single time. Profiling relied on immunoSEQ multiplex PCR, and the TCRdb table lists in-frame clones only, not all of them. The sample yields a few hundred thousand clones, 75% to 95% seen once. This record comes from a study of blood T cell repertoires in COVID-19. In the study overall: Samples came from the United States, Italy and Spain, spanning acute and convalescent COVID-19. Sources were T cells, B-cell-depleted T cells, or PBMCs; the material itself was cDNA or gDNA.

This CDR3 region has 12 residues. Germline CDR1 is SGHTA and CDR2 is FQGNSA. Between the trimmed V and J ends, which lost 10 bases and 6 bases, there was a span of 14 bases. Sequencing input: peripheral blood. The rearrangement links TRBV7-2 to TRBJ2-3; tentative D call: TRBD2 (6 bases). The TCR comes from a woman aged 25 to 39 with COVID-19, enrolled during active disease. The CDR3 region is CATGGVSDTQYF. CDR3 nucleotide sequence: TGTGCCACAGGAGGGGTGTCGGATACGCAGTATTTT.